The entry below gives a single T cell receptor (beta chain) sequence along with its context. Its antigen is unknown. The record has no base qualities; no much larger clone is one base away. Including the terminal cysteine and phenylalanine, the CDR3 comprises 18 residues. Only the CDR3 DNA is retained, 54 bases long and in frame from the first base. CDR1 is given as SGDLS and CDR2 as YYNGEE, both from the germline V gene. V sheds 0 bases and J sheds 4 bases, leaving 19 bases between their ends. These data belong to a study of cytomegalovirus exposure and HLA in healthy donors (dated by TCRdb to the late 2010s). In terms of the full investigation: According to a later analysis, the approximately 120 validation repertoires were produced on the same platform as the 600 to 850 repertoires of the first cohort. The aim of the study was to test whether cataloging public T cell receptors could identify signatures of past pathogen exposure. A separate validation cohort of roughly 130 different subjects was used in addition to the approximately 700-subject first cohort. To predict cytomegalovirus infection status, the study brought together high-throughput TCR immunosequencing, statistical association of individual TCRs with disease status, and machine learning.

Broad study findings and their caveats: All 120 or so repertoires were used to score co-occurrence in the validation cohort in a later analysis, because that analysis had no HLA typing for the cohort. In vitro tests confirmed that a few of the cytomegalovirus-associated TCR beta chains recognize cytomegalovirus antigens. In a later analysis, TCRs clustered in the first cohort were found to also tend to co-occur in the roughly 120 validation repertoires, with 94% of cluster scores above 0. Most TCR sequences were observed very rarely across donors, whereas some public TCRs were present in many individuals. It was suggested by the authors that the approach could potentially be generalized to other disease states and immunological phenotypes. Cytomegalovirus status was reported to be diagnosed by the classifier with high specificity and sensitivity in both the original and validation cohorts. The study gave a list of under 200 TCR beta chains associated with cytomegalovirus.

The receptor library was made with the immunoSEQ multiplex PCR assay. The original pipeline was this. A statistical classification framework was built for diagnosing cytomegalovirus status from the catalog of TCR beta chain sequences. The source is immuneACCESS, and TCRdb retained only in-frame sequences with V and J called. Part of the clones is not carried over; for the studies checked, unresolved V genes explain less than half of this, and the remainder is unexplained. D and trimming come from the DNA, and the V and J calls and clone size come from that table. The sample table lists about 220,000 clones, just under 90% of them with a count of one. Of the sample, about 3% is held by the ten largest clones. The donors belonged to the validation cohort of over a hundred subjects, which was separate from the approximately 700-subject first cohort.

Material for sequencing was PBMCs. This receptor was identified in a man aged 18 to 29 in good health and CMV-seronegative. The chain couples TRBV9 to TRBJ2-2, and the D gene may be TRBD1, 7 bases matching. The DNA sequence is TGTGCCAGCAGCGTAGCTGGAGGAAGGGGGCGGGGCACCGGGGAGCTGTTTTTT. The encoded protein is CASSVAGGRGRGTGELFF.